This T cell receptor beta chain came from a study of cytomegalovirus exposure and HLA in healthy donors. General study points: In a later analysis, TCR beta V- and J-gene trimming showed a link to a missense DCLRE1C variant.

In the PCR, 60 Vbeta and 13 Jbeta primers were used. Here immunoSEQ multiplex PCR was the method, and the copy in TCRdb shows in-frame clones only, minus some. This table has around 180,000 clones, around 80% appearing once. V was pared by 11 bases and J by 3 bases, with 10 bases of the junction left unmatched. Germline assignment: CDR1 PRHDT and CDR2 FYEKMQ (reference sequence). The CDR3 spans 13 residues. With respect to this clone: Its antigen is currently unknown.

The chain carries TRBV13 and TRBJ2-7; TRBD1 agrees at 7 bases. Sequencing input: PBMCs. The sequence was collected from a woman between 18 and 30 years old in good health and CMV-seropositive. The CDR3 sequence is CARTGEQYYEQYV. CDR3 bases: TGTGCCCGCACAGGGGAGCAGTACTACGAGCAGTACGTC.